Listed here are 29 T cell receptor beta chains from one sample, sequenced in a study of blood T cells in healthy people across ages. Next came a second PCR, run for about 7 to 11 cycles, which used a sample-barcoded 5' primer along with a J-beta primer mix. TCRdb redid the calling of the 5' RACE reads with MiXCR, one entry per CDR3 protein. The sample has roughly 1,500,000 distinct CDR3 sequences; 30% to 40% are singletons. The sequencing sample was made of blood. The receptors shown here come from a woman younger than 45 in good health.

The genes are TRBV12-3 or TRBV12-4 and TRBJ2-3, with 9 bases fitting TRBD2. The CDR3 covers 16 residues. The J segment lost 3 bases and the V segment lost 3 bases, leaving 7 bases of the junction unmatched. CDR3 DNA: TGTGCCAGCAGTTTCCGCCGTAGCGGGAGAACAGATACGCAGTATTTT. It translates to CASSFRRSGRTDTQYF.

In this sample, this clonotype turned up a few times. The chain combines TRBV5-6 with TRBJ1-2; D possibly corresponds to TRBD1 (6 bases). V shed 6 bases and J shed 2 bases, with 11 bases lying between them. Germline V CDR1 and CDR2: SGHDT, YYEEEE. The CDR3 loop spans 13 amino acids. The CDR3 protein is CASNIDRNYGYTF. CDR3 nucleotide sequence: TGTGCCAGCAACATCGACAGGAACTATGGCTACACCTTC.

This chain links TRBV29-1 with TRBJ1-1; the match to TRBD1 covers 7 bases. V was pared by 1 base and J by 4 bases, with 12 bases of the junction left unmatched. This CDR3 region has 16 residues. Per germline, CDR1 SQVTM and CDR2 ANQGSEA. CDR3 loop: CSVEGWRQGSSTEAFF. CDR3 DNA sequence: TGCAGCGTTGAAGGTTGGAGACAGGGATCGAGCACTGAAGCTTTCTTT.

This clonotype was found a few times. This rearrangement joins TRBV10-1 to TRBJ2-7; TRBD2 might be the D (6 bases). CDR3 length: 16 amino acids. Trimming took 0 bases from V and 2 from J, leaving 14 bases between them. The germline CDR1 and CDR2 sequences are WNHNN and SYGVQD (reference sequence). This chain's CDR3 is CASSESRLGGTYEQYF. In nucleotides, the CDR3 is TGCGCCAGCAGTGAGTCCCGACTAGGAGGGACCTACGAGCAGTACTTC.

This clonotype showed up just a few times. V is TRBV27 and J is TRBJ1-2; D perhaps matches TRBD1 (5 bases). With 5 bases removed from V and 8 bases from J, the gap between germline ends came to 24 bases. Germline V gene sequence: CDR1 MNHEY, CDR2 SMNVEV (reference sequence). The CDR3 is made up of 16 amino acids. CDR3 sequence (DNA): TGTGCCAGCAGTCACGAGAGCCCAGGGAAAGCTCGAGGCTACACCTTC. Translation gives CASSHESPGKARGYTF.

This clonotype was seen just once. The chain is built from TRBV27 and TRBJ1-1, with no clear D. In germline, CDR1 is MNHEY, CDR2 SMNVEV (reference sequence). The CDR3 spans 14 residues. The V gene lost 2 bases and the J gene lost 3 bases, with 10 bases spanning the gap. The CDR3 loop is CASSLSSEDTEAFF. The CDR3 DNA is TGTGCCAGCAGTTTAAGTTCCGAAGACACTGAAGCTTTCTTT.

This clonotype turned up a few times. The V and J genes are TRBV7-2 and TRBJ2-3; 9 nucleotides line up with TRBD1. Germline values: CDR1 SGHTA, CDR2 FQGNSA. With V trimmed by 5 bases and J by 3 bases, 6 bases remained unmatched. The CDR3 totals 15 residues. The DNA of the CDR3 is TGTGCCAGCAGCAAGGACAGGGGATTGACAGATACGCAGTATTTT. This sequence encodes CASSKDRGLTDTQYF.

The V and J genes are TRBV5-5 and TRBJ2-7; tentative D call: TRBD2 (7 bases). The CDR3 has 16 amino acids. Germline V gives CDR1 SGHKS, CDR2 YYEKEE (reference sequence). With 1 base removed from V and 0 bases from J, the gap between germline ends came to 14 bases. The CDR3 spells CASSLWAGASSYEQYF. In DNA form, the CDR3 reads TGTGCCAGCAGCTTGTGGGCGGGGGCGAGCTCCTACGAGCAGTACTTC.

The chain carries TRBV6-6 and TRBJ1-2, with D possibly being TRBD1 (5 bases). Germline-derived CDR1 and CDR2 are MNHNY and SVGAGI (reference sequence). The CDR3 consists of 14 residues. V gave up 5 bases and J gave up 4 bases, with 14 bases separating them. CDR3 sequence (DNA): TGTGCCAGCAGTCACCGGGGGACTTCCTATGGCTACACCTTC. Translation: CASSHRGTSYGYTF.

The chain links TRBV4-1 to TRBJ1-1, with D hard to call. The germline CDR1 and CDR2 sequences are MGHRA and YSYEKL. V was clipped by 0 bases and J by 4 bases, with 12 bases between them. The CDR3 consists of 15 residues. The CDR3 bases are TGCGCCAGCAGCCAAGATCGTAGGGATCCCACTGAAGCTTTCTTT. Translated: CASSQDRRDPTEAFF.

This clonotype appeared a few times. V gene TRBV13 combines with J gene TRBJ2-3; 9 positions match TRBD2. Trimming cost V 5 bases and J 6 bases; bases outside gene matches: 15. The CDR3 extends over 17 amino acids. From germline, CDR1 is PRHDT and CDR2 FYEKMQ (reference sequence). The CDR3 loop reads CASSPIPSRAGGDTQYF. The CDR3 nucleotides are TGTGCCAGCAGCCCAATCCCGTCTAGGGCGGGGGGGGATACGCAGTATTTT.

Of note for this clonotype: One base away lies a much larger clone, so this may be a sequencing read error. This chain uses TRBV29-1 with TRBJ2-1, with 7 bases lining up with TRBD2. The CDR3 length is 16 residues. CDR1 and CDR2 (germline): SQVTM, ANQGSEA. CDR3 bases: TGCAGCGCTGCCGGAAACGCGGGAGCTACCTACGATGAGCAGTTCTTC. This translates into CSAAGNAGATYDEQFF.

Comment on this clonotype: A read error may produce the germline difference seen at one junction end. The V and J genes are TRBV5-1 and TRBJ1-1, with unresolved D. This CDR3 region has 14 residues. The germline gives CDR1 SGHRS, CDR2 YFSETQ. CDR3 amino acids: CASSLGSVNTEAFF. CDR3 nucleotides: TGCGCCAGCAGTTTGGGATCGGTGAACACTGAAGCTTTCTTT.

CDR3 bases: TGCAGCGGGGGGCCTTGGGAGAACGAGCAGTACTTC. This codes for CSGGPWENEQYF. The chain joins TRBV20-1 to TRBJ2-7; TRBD2 might be the D (7 bases). Looked up from germline, CDR1 is DFQATT and CDR2 is SNEGSKA (reference sequence). CDR3 length: 12 amino acids.

The chain uses TRBV29-1 and TRBJ1-2; possible D gene TRBD1, 5 bases. Trimming took off 3 bases at V and 7 bases at J, with 12 bases between the two ends. This CDR3 is built from 12 residues. From germline, CDR1 is SQVTM and CDR2 ANQGSEA. The CDR3 spells CSVEGRGGGYTF. The DNA for the CDR3 is TGCAGCGTTGAGGGCCGGGGGGGTGGCTACACCTTC.

The V and J genes are TRBV27 and TRBJ1-1; D remains ambiguous. Germline V gene sequence: CDR1 MNHEY, CDR2 SMNVEV (reference sequence). Trimming stripped 6 bases from V and 6 bases from J, with 14 bases between. The CDR3 length is 13 residues. CDR3: CASRSGYNAEAFF. The CDR3 DNA reads TGTGCCAGCAGGTCGGGCTATAATGCTGAAGCTTTCTTT.

In its sample, this clonotype was seen a few times. The chain joins TRBV7-2 to TRBJ2-1; TRBD2 aligns across 7 bases. This CDR3 comprises 16 residues. CDR1 is SGHTA and CDR2 is FQGNSA in the germline V gene. The J segment lost 9 bases and the V segment lost 3 bases, leaving 14 bases of the junction unmatched. CDR3 nucleotide sequence: TGTGCCAGCAGCTTTTACGGACTAGGAGTTTCGCCTGAGCAGTTCTTC. It is translated as CASSFYGLGVSPEQFF.

This clonotype was counted a few times. The chain joins TRBV7-2 to TRBJ2-7; D perhaps matches TRBD2 (5 bases). Germline CDR1 and CDR2: SGHTA and FQGNSA. Trimming stripped 5 bases from V and 0 bases from J, with 17 bases between. CDR3 length equals 16 residues. The CDR3 DNA follows: TGTGCCAGCAGCCTTCGAGCGGACCTCAGCTCCTACGAGCAGTACTTC. Translation: CASSLRADLSSYEQYF.

The V and J genes are TRBV7-8 and TRBJ1-2; TRBD1 might be the D (6 bases). CDR3 size: 17 residues. Germline V CDR1 and CDR2: SGHVS, FQNEAQ. The V end was cut by 5 bases, the J end by 1 base, with 20 bases between. The CDR3 DNA reads TGTGCCAGCAGCCAAACCTATTTCCAGGGGAATAACTATGGCTACACCTTC. Translated: CASSQTYFQGNNYGYTF.

The chain carries TRBV2 and TRBJ2-3, with 16 bases lining up with TRBD2. The CDR3 extends over 15 amino acids. After removal of 6 bases from V and 5 bases from J, the junction contained 2 bases not matched to a gene. The V gene's germline CDR1 is SNHLY and CDR2 FYNNEI. The CDR3 reads CASRGTSGRGDTQYF. DNA of the CDR3: TGTGCCAGCAGGGGGACTAGCGGGAGGGGAGATACGCAGTATTTT.

This chain links TRBV7-2 with TRBJ2-1; 9 bases agree with TRBD2. The V and J ends lost 3 bases and 5 bases, in that order; junction bases with no gene match: 14. The CDR3 has 18 residues. Germline V gene lookup returns CDR1 SGHTA and CDR2 FQGNSA. CDR3: CASSLERWSGGIHNEQFF. The CDR3 nucleotides are TGTGCCAGCAGCTTGGAACGGTGGAGCGGGGGGATCCACAATGAGCAGTTCTTC.

This clonotype was observed a handful of times. V and J are TRBV5-1 and TRBJ1-1, with D tentatively TRBD1 (5 bases). The germline V and J ends were trimmed by 4 bases and 2 bases, with 18 bases remaining between them. The CDR3 is 16 residues long. The germline V gene encodes CDR1 SGHRS and CDR2 YFSETQ. DNA for the CDR3: TGCGCCAGCAGCCCAGGGTCAACCCTGGGAAACACTGAAGCTTTCTTT. This sequence encodes CASSPGSTLGNTEAFF.

CDR3 residues: CASTRADNGRGNTIYF. The CDR3 DNA sequence: TGTGCCAGCACCCGCGCCGACAATGGCCGTGGAAACACCATATATTTT. The chain has TRBV6-5 and TRBJ1-3; unclear D gene. CDR1 is MNHEY and CDR2 is SVGAGI in the germline V gene. The V end was cut by 7 bases, the J end by 3 bases, with 19 bases between. The CDR3 extends over 16 amino acids.

The chain carries TRBV29-1 and TRBJ2-3, with 13 bases identical to TRBD2. CDR3 size: 16 residues. The germline V gene encodes CDR1 SQVTM and CDR2 ANQGSEA. The ends lost 8 bases at V and 3 bases at J; junction bases unmatched: 11. The DNA of the CDR3 is TGCAGCATCGTCGGGACTAGCGGGACTCGAACAGATACGCAGTATTTT. This sequence encodes CSIVGTSGTRTDTQYF.

V usage is TRBV28 and J usage is TRBJ2-1, with TRBD2 matching over 13 bases. Looked up from germline, CDR1 is MDHEN and CDR2 is SYDVKM. The CDR3 totals 15 residues. The J segment lost 7 bases and the V segment lost 6 bases, leaving 6 bases of the junction unmatched. CDR3 amino acids: CASSRGLAGHNEQFF. The CDR3 DNA reads TGTGCCAGCAGCCGGGGACTAGCGGGACATAATGAGCAGTTCTTC.

The chain employs TRBV2 and TRBJ2-5; D is undetermined. Trimming shortened V by 6 bases and J by 0 bases, and 11 bases separated the two germline ends. The CDR3 is 14 amino acids. The germline CDR1 and CDR2 sequences are SNHLY and FYNNEI. DNA of the CDR3: TGTGCCAGCAGGAGACTGGCATACCAAGAGACCCAGTACTTC. It codes for CASRRLAYQETQYF. Together with reference TRBV2 and TRBJ2-5, the CDR3 gives the full variable domain: EPEVTQTPSHQVTQMGQEVILRCVPISNHLYFYWYRQILGQKVEFLVSFYNNEISEKSEIFDDQFSVERPDGSNFTLKIRSTKLEDSAMYFCASRRLAYQETQYFGPGTRLLVL.

This clonotype turned up a few times. The chain recombines TRBV24-1 with TRBJ2-1, with 13 bases fitting TRBD2. The germline V gene has CDR1 KGHDR and CDR2 SFDVKD. The CDR3 is 16 residues long. Trimming cost V 11 bases and J 4 bases; bases outside gene matches: 10. The CDR3 DNA reads TGTGCCATTGAACCGGGACTAGCGGGACCGTACAATGAGCAGTTCTTC. Protein: CAIEPGLAGPYNEQFF.

This chain uses TRBV27 with TRBJ2-7; D is tentatively TRBD1 or TRBD2 (7 bases each). Between the trimmed V and J ends, which lost 2 bases and 4 bases, there was a span of 15 bases. This CDR3 is 15 amino acids long. From germline, CDR1 is MNHEY and CDR2 SMNVEV (reference sequence). CDR3 bases: TGTGCCAGCAGTTTAAGGCAGGGGGGGATGTACGAGCAGTACTTC. This gives the protein CASSLRQGGMYEQYF.

In its sample, this clonotype was seen many times. The gene calls are TRBV5-1 and TRBJ2-7; 7 bases line up with TRBD1. CDR1 is SGHRS and CDR2 is YFSETQ in the germline V gene. Trimming at V came to 4 bases and at J to 2 bases, leaving 3 bases not matched to a gene. The CDR3 length is 13 residues. In DNA form, the CDR3 reads TGCGCCAGCAGCATTACAGGGGCCTACGAGCAGTACTTC. This codes for CASSITGAYEQYF.